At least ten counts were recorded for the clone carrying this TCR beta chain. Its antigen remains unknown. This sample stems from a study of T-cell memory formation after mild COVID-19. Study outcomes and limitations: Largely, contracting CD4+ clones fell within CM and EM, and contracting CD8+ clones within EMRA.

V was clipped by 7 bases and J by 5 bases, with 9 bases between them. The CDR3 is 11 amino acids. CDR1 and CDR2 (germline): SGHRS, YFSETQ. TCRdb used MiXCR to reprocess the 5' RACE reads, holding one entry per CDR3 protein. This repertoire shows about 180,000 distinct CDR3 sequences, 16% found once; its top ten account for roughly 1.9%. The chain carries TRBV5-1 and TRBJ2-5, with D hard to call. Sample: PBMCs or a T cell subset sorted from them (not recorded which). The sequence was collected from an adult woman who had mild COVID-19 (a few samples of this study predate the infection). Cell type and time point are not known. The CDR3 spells CASSQSETQYF. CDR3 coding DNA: TGCGCCAGCTCCCAGAGCGAGACCCAGTACTTC. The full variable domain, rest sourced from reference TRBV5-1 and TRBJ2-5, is KAGVTQTPRYLIKTRGQQVTLSCSPISGHRSVSWYQQTPGQGLQFLFEYFSETQRNKGNFPGRFSGRQFSNSRSEMNVSTLELGDSALYLCASSQSETQYFGPGTRLLVL.